This T cell receptor beta chain was documented in a study of regulatory T cells in long-lasting Graves disease. Findings of the study overall: Patients with persistent disease shared fewer than 3,500 public clonotypes, outpacing the approximately 920 shared by new patients. The researchers studied only peripheral blood, not thyroid tissue.

The authors built TCR beta libraries using iRepertoire HTBI primers and Arm-PCR of CDR3 regions. Per the original methods: Throughout the samples, researchers identified roughly 57 TRBV and 14 TRBJ segments. From the multiplex PCR reads, TCRdb called clonotypes with MiXCR, one entry per CDR3 protein. The V and J calls shown here were made by TCRdb, not taken from the authors' results. In the table there are roughly 260,000 distinct CDR3 sequences, 18% of which are singletons. This clonotype was seen ten or more times. Its antigen is not known. Noted time point: newly diagnosed GD, antithyroid drugs for less than 3 months. PBMC RNA served as the TCR library source. CDR1 and CDR2 (germline): MNHEY, SVGAGI. V trimming: 2 bases; J trimming: 1 base; junction bases outside the gene matches: 4. The CDR3 contains 15 residues. These data also formed part of another study, on T cells in Graves' hyperthyroidism and ophthalmopathy.

This TCR was sampled from a young woman with Graves disease. Here the sequenced sample was peripheral blood mononuclear cells (PBMCs), taken at new diagnosis, from a patient treated with antithyroid drugs. The chain uses TRBV6-5 and TRBJ1-1; 7 bases agree with TRBD1. The DNA of the CDR3 is TGTGCCAGCAGTTACAGGACAGGCCCGAACACTGAAGCTTTCTTT. Its protein is CASSYRTGPNTEAFF.